This record concerns one T cell receptor beta chain sequence. With 6 bases clipped from V and 9 bases from J, the junction kept 9 bases outside the gene matches. The CDR3 runs 15 residues. Germline CDR1 is MDHEN and CDR2 is SYDVKM. In the authors' workflow: Nucleated cell counts were estimated from reference gene primer amplification. Assay: immunoSEQ multiplex PCR; the TCRdb copy retains only in-frame clones and omits some. V, J and clone size are taken as reported in that table, and D and trimming were inferred from the DNA itself. Of 300,000 to 450,000 clones listed, over 75% are singletons. This sample is part of a study of blood T cell repertoires in COVID-19. Study as a whole: Acute and convalescent COVID-19 specimens originated in the United States, Italy and Spain. PBMCs, B-cell-depleted T cells, or T cells provided the cDNA or gDNA that made up the material.

Seattle patient enrollment occurred during active infection, with longitudinal follow-up thereafter. Material: peripheral blood. The J gene is TRBJ2-1, the V gene TRBV28; 12 bases map to TRBD2. The sequence was collected from a woman aged 25 to 45 with COVID-19, enrolled during active disease. The CDR3 protein is CASSPASGRVPEQFF. The DNA of the CDR3 is TGTGCCAGCAGCCCCGCTAGCGGGAGGGTCCCTGAGCAGTTCTTC.